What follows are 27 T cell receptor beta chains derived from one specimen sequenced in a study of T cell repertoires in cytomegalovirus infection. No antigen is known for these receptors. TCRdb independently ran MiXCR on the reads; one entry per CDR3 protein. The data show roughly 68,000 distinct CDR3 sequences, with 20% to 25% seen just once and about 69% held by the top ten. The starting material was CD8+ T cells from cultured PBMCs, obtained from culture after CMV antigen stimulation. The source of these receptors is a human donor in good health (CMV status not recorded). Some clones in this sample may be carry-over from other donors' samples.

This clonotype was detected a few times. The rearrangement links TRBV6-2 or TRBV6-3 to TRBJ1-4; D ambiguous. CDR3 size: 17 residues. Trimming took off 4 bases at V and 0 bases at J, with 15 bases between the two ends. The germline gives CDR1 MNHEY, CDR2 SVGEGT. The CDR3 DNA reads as TGTGCCAGCAGTTTCCACCCCGGTACGGCAACTAATGAAAAACTGTTTTTT. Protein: CASSFHPGTATNEKLFF.

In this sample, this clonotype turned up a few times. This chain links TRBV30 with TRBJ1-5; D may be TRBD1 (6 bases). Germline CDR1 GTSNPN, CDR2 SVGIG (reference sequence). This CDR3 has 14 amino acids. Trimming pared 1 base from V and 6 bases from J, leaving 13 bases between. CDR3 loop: CAWSGIGTTQPQHF. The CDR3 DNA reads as TGTGCCTGGAGTGGGATTGGGACAACTCAGCCCCAGCATTTT.

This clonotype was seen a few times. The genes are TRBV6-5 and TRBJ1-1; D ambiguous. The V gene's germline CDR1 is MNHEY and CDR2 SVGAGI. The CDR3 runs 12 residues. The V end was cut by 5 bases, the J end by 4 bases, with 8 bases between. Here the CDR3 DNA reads TGTGCCAGCAGTAGATTTTGCACTGAAGCTTTCTTT. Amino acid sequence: CASSRFCTEAFF.

In DNA form, the CDR3 reads TGTGCCAGCAGCTTAGCGAGGAGGAACACTGAAGCTTTCTTT. Its translation is CASSLARRNTEAFF. The genes are TRBV7-2 and TRBJ1-1; no clear D gene. The CDR3 totals 14 residues. CDR1 SGHTA and CDR2 FQGNSA come from the germline V gene. The V end was cut by 0 bases, the J end by 1 base, with 6 bases between.

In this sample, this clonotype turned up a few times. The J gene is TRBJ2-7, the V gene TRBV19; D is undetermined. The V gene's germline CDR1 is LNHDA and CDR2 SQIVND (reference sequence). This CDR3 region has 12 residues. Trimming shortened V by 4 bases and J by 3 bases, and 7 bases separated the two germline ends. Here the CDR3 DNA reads TGTGCCAGTAGTAGTCAGAACTACGAGCAGTACTTC. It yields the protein CASSSQNYEQYF.

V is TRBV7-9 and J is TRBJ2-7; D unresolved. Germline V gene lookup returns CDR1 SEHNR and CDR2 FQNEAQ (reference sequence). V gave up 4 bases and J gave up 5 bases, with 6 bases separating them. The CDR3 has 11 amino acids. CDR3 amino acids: CASSSRHEQYF. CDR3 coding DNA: TGTGCCAGCAGCTCCCGCCACGAGCAGTACTTC.

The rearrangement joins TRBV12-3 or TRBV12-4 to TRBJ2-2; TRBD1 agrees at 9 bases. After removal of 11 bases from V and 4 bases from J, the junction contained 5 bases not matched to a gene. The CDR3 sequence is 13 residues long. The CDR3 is CAARDRATGELFF. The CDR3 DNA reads TGTGCCGCCCGGGACAGGGCCACCGGGGAGCTGTTTTTT.

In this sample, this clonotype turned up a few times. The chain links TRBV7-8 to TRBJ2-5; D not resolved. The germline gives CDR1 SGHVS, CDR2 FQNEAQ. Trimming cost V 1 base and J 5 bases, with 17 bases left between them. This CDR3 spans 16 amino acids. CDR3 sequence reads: CASSLVSSLQWETQYF. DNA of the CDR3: TGTGCCAGCAGCTTAGTTTCGAGCCTCCAGTGGGAGACCCAGTACTTC.

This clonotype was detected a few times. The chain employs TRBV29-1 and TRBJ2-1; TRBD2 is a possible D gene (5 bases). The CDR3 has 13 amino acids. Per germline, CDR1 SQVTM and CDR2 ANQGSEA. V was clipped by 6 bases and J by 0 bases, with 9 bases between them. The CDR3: CSVGLSSYNEQFF. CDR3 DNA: TGCAGCGTCGGACTGAGCTCCTACAATGAGCAGTTCTTC.

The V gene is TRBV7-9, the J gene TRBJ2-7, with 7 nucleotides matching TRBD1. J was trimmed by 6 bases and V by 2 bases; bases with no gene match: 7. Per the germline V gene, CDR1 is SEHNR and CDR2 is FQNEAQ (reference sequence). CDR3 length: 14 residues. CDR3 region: CASSLWEQGLEQYF. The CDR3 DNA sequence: TGTGCCAGCAGCTTATGGGAACAGGGGCTCGAGCAGTACTTC.

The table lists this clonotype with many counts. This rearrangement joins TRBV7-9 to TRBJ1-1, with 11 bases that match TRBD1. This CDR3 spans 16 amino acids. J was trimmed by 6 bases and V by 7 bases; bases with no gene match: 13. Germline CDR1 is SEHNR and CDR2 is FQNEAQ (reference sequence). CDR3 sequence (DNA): TGTGCCAGCACCAAGCCTGCGGACAGGGGGCTTCCTGAAGCTTTCTTT. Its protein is CASTKPADRGLPEAFF.

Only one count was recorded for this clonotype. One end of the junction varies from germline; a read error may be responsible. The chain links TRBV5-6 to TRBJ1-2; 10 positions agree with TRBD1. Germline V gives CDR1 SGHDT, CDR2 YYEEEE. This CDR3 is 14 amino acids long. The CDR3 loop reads CVSSLGQGDYGYTF. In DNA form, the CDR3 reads TGTGTCAGCAGCCTTGGACAGGGGGACTATGGCTACACCTTC.

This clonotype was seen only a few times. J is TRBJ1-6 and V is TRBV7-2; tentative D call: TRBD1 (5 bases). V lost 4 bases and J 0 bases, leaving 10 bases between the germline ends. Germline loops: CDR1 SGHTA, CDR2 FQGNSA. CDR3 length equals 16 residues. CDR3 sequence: CASSSDSSSYNSPLHF. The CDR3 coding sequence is TGTGCCAGCAGCTCTGACAGTAGCTCCTATAATTCACCCCTCCACTTT.

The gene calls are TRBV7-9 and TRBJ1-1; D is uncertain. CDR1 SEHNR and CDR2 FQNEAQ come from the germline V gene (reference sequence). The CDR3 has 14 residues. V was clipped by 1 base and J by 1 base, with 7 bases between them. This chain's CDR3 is CASSLVMENTEAFF. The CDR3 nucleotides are TGTGCCAGCAGCTTAGTCATGGAGAACACTGAAGCTTTCTTT.

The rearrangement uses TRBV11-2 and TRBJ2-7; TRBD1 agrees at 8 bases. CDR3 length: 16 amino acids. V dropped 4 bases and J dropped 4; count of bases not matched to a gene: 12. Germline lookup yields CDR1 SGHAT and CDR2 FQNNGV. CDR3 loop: CASSSLPGQDLYEQYF. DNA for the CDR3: TGTGCCAGCAGCTCTTTACCGGGACAGGACCTATACGAGCAGTACTTC.

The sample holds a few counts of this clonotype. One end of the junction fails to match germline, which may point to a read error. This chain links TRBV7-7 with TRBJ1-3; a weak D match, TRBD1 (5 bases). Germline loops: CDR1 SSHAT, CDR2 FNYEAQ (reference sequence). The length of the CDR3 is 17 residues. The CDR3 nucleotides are TGTGCTAGCAGCTTAGTTGGGCGGGACGGGACTGGAAACACCATATATTTT. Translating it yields CASSLVGRDGTGNTIYF.

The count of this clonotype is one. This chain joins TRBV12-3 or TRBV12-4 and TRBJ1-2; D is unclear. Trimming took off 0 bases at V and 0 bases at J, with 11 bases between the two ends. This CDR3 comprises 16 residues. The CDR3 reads CASSLAGREANYGYTF. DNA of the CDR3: TGTGCCAGCAGTTTAGCAGGGCGCGAAGCTAACTATGGCTACACCTTC.

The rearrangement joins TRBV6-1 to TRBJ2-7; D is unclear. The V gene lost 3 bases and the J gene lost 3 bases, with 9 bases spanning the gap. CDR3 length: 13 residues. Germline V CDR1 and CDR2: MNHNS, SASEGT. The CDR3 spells CASSEWPGYEQYF. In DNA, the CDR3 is TGTGCCAGCAGTGAGTGGCCGGGCTACGAGCAGTACTTC.

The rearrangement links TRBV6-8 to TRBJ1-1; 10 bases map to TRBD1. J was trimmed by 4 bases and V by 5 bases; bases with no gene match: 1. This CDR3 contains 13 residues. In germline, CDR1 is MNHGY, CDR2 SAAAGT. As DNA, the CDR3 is TGTGCCAGCAGTAGGGACAGGGGCACTGAAGCTTTCTTT. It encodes CASSRDRGTEAFF.

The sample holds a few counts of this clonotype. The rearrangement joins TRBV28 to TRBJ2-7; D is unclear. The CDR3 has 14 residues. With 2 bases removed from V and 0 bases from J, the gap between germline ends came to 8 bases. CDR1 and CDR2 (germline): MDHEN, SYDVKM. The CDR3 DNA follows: TGTGCCAGCAGTTTAGACATGAGCTCCTACGAGCAGTACTTC. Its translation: CASSLDMSSYEQYF.

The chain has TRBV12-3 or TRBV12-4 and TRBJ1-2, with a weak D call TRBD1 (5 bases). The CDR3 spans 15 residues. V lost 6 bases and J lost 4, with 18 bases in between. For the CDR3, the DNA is TGTGCCAGCAGCCAACCTACGGGGGGATCCTATGGCTACACCTTC. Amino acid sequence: CASSQPTGGSYGYTF.

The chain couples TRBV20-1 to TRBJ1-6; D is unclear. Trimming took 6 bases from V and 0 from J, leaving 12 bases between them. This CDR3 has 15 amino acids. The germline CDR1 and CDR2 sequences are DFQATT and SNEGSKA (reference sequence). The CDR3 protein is CSAPGSSSYNSPLHF. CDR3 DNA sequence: TGCAGTGCCCCGGGTAGCAGCTCCTATAATTCACCCCTCCACTTT.

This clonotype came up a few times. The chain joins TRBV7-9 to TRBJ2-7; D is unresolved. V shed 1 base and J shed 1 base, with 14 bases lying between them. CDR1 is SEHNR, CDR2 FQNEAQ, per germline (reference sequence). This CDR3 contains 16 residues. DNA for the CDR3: TGTGCCAGCAGCTTAGGTCCGGTCGGCCCGTCCTACGAGCAGTACTTC. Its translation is CASSLGPVGPSYEQYF.

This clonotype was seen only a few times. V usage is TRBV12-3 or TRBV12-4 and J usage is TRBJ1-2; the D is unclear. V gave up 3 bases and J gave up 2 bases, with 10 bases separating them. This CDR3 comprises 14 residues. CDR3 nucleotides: TGTGCCAGCAGTTTTGGGTCCCCCAACTATGGCTACACCTTC. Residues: CASSFGSPNYGYTF.

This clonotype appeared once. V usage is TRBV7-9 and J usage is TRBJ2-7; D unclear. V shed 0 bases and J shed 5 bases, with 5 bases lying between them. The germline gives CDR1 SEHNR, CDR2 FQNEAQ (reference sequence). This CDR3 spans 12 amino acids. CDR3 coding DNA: TGTGCCAGCAGCTTAGCGTGGGACGAGCAGTACTTC. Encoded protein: CASSLAWDEQYF.

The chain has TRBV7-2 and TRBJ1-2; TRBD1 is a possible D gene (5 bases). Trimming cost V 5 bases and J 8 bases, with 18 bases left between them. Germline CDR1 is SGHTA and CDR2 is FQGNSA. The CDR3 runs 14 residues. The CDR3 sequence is CASSGGMLREGYTF. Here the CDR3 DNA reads TGTGCCAGCAGCGGGGGGATGCTTAGGGAAGGCTACACCTTC.

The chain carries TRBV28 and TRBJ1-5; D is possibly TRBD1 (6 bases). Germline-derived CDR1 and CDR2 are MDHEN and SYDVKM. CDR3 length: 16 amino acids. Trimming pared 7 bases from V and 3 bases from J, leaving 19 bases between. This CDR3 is CASIPSGTGLNQPQHF. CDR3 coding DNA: TGTGCCAGCATCCCCTCGGGAACAGGGCTCAATCAGCCCCAGCATTTT.